This T cell receptor beta chain was profiled in a study of control samples from healthy donors and cancer patients. Deletions cut 7 bases from V and 3 bases from J, with 13 bases between. The CDR3 runs to 13 residues. Germline V gene sequence: CDR1 SNHLY, CDR2 FYNNEI. Here immunoSEQ multiplex PCR was the method, and the copy in TCRdb shows in-frame clones only, minus some. The table lists around 140,000 clones, roughly 90% of them singletons. This clone is a singleton in its sample. V is TRBV2 and J is TRBJ2-7; perhaps TRBD2 as D (5 bases). Material: PBMCs. The clonotype comes from a man aged 50 to 59 with head and neck cancer. CDR3 protein: CASTGEGGYEQYF. The CDR3 DNA follows: TGTGCCAGCACAGGTGAGGGCGGCTACGAGCAGTACTTC.